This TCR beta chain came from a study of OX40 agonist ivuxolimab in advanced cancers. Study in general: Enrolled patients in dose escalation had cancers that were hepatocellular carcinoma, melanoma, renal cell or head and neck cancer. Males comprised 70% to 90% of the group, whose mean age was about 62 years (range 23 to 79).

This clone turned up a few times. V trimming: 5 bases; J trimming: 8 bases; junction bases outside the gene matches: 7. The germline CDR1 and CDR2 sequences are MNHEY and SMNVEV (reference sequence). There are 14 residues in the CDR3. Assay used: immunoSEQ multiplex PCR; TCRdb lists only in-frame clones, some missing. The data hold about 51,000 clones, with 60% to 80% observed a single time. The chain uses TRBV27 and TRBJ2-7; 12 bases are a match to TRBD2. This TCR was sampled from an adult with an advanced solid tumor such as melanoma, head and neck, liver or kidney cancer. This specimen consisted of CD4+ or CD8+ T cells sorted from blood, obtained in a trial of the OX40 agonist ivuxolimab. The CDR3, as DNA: TGTGCCAGCAGTACCTCCGGGACTAGCGGGCAGCAGTACTTC. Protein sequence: CASSTSGTSGQQYF.